This T cell receptor beta chain was sequenced in a study of blood T cells in healthy people across ages. Points on this clonotype: A much larger clone sits a single nucleotide away, making a read error possible.

Each sample used at least 6.5 million PBMCs. This CDR3 spans 12 amino acids. The germline V gene encodes CDR1 SEHNR and CDR2 FQNEAQ (reference sequence). A J-beta primer mix and a sample-barcoded 5' primer were used in a second PCR of roughly 7 to 12 cycles. Every cDNA was tagged by a template-switch adaptor with 12 random nucleotides. Using its own MiXCR run on the 5' RACE reads, TCRdb lists one record per CDR3 protein. Of about 620,000 distinct CDR3 sequences listed, approximately 52% are singletons. The source of this sequence is a woman older than 75 in good health. The sequenced sample was blood. The chain has TRBV7-9 and TRBJ1-6; no reliable D call. CDR3 sequence reads: CASSLLNSPLYF. The CDR3 DNA reads TGTGCCAGCAGCCTACTTAATTCACCCCTCTACTTT. The complete variable domain, with remaining parts taken from reference TRBV7-9 and TRBJ1-6, reads DTGVSQNPRHKITKRGQNVTFRCDPISEHNRLYWYRQTLGQGPEFLTYFQNEAQLEKSRLLSDRFSAERPKGSFSTLEIQRTEQGDSAMYLCASSLLNSPLYFGNGTRLTVT.